This TCR beta chain was sequenced during a study of blood T cell repertoires in COVID-19. Sequenced by immunoSEQ multiplex PCR; TCRdb stores in-frame clones only, minus some. The table records about 270,000 clones, approximately 90% of them present only once. V gave up 5 bases and J gave up 0 bases, with 10 bases separating them. Germline values: CDR1 KGHSY, CDR2 FQNENV. There are 14 residues in the CDR3. The chain carries TRBV16 and TRBJ1-1; the D is unclear. Sequenced sample: PBMCs or T cells enriched from blood (not recorded which). This sequence was found in a woman between 25 and 40 years old with acute COVID-19. CDR3 in amino acids: CASSLANMNTEAFF. The CDR3 nucleotides are TGTGCCAGCAGCTTGGCCAACATGAACACTGAAGCTTTCTTT.